The clone carrying this T cell receptor (beta chain) was picked up a small number of times. This sample was taken from a study of blood T cells in healthy people across ages. Germline V gene sequence: CDR1 SGHTA, CDR2 FQGNSA. The CDR3 is made up of 14 amino acids. The ends were cut back, 5 bases at V and 4 bases at J, with 14 bases in the middle. Sample-barcoded 5' priming and a J-beta primer mix drove a second PCR of about 7 to 12 cycles. One entry per CDR3 protein, called by TCRdb with MiXCR from the 5' RACE reads. The sample contains around 1,600,000 distinct CDR3 sequences, around 40% of which appear only once.

The receptor was derived from a woman under 30 in good health. Input material: blood. This chain joins TRBV7-2 and TRBJ2-5, with D uncertain. The CDR3 region has the DNA TGTGCCAGCAGCGCGAATAGGGCAGGAGAGACCCAGTACTTC. It encodes CASSANRAGETQYF.